The 11 T cell receptor beta chains below all came from one sample that was sequenced in a study of blood T cell repertoires in COVID-19. Using immunoSEQ multiplex PCR, the repertoire was profiled, and TCRdb retains in-frame clones only, with some absent. The sample carries about 160,000 clones, 86% recorded once. The material sequenced was peripheral blood. Source of these receptors: a woman in her seventies with acute or convalescent COVID-19.

The sample holds a few counts of this clone. The chain combines TRBV4-3 with TRBJ1-2; D might be TRBD1 (5 bases). The ends were cut back, 0 bases at V and 7 bases at J, with 18 bases in the middle. This CDR3 has 16 residues. Germline-derived CDR1 and CDR2 are LGHNA and YSLEER. The DNA for the CDR3 is TGCGCCAGCAGCCAAGATCTAGGGTTGGGGGGTGGTGGCTACACCTTC. Its protein is CASSQDLGLGGGGYTF.

J is TRBJ1-5 and V is TRBV6-1, with 7 bases lining up with TRBD1. The CDR3 has 15 residues. Germline CDR1 is MNHNS and CDR2 is SASEGT. V dropped 2 bases and J dropped 1; count of bases not matched to a gene: 2. CDR3 residues: CASSEWGQSNQPQHF. The CDR3 bases are TGTGCCAGCAGTGAATGGGGACAGAGCAATCAGCCCCAGCATTTT.

J is TRBJ1-6 and V is TRBV7-9; 7 nucleotides agree with TRBD1. The CDR3 extends over 12 amino acids. Germline V CDR1 and CDR2: SEHNR, FQNEAQ (reference sequence). J was trimmed by 9 bases and V by 7 bases; bases with no gene match: 3. CDR3 in amino acids: CASTRGLSPLHF. Here the CDR3 DNA reads TGTGCCAGCACGAGGGGGCTTTCACCCCTCCACTTT.

This chain uses TRBV3-1 (or the pseudogene TRBV3-2) with TRBJ2-2; 8 bases match TRBD2. The germline V gene encodes CDR1 LGHDT and CDR2 YNNKEL (reference sequence). This CDR3 is built from 16 residues. The V segment lost 1 base and the J segment 6 bases; nucleotides outside the gene matches: 7. In DNA, the CDR3 is TGTGCCAGCAGCCAAGGACCGACTAGCGCCGCCGGGGAGCTGTTTTTT. Its protein product is CASSQGPTSAAGELFF.

The chain recombines TRBV3-1 (or the pseudogene TRBV3-2) with TRBJ2-7, with 7 bases fitting TRBD1. Germline trimming cut 4 bases from V and 3 bases from J; bases unmatched to any gene: 6. Looked up from germline, CDR1 is LGHDT and CDR2 is YNNKEL (reference sequence). The CDR3 spans 14 residues. CDR3: CASSPRQGRYEQYF. The DNA of the CDR3 is TGTGCCAGCAGCCCGAGACAGGGTCGCTACGAGCAGTACTTC.

The rearrangement links TRBV15 to TRBJ1-1; D is unresolved. V was clipped by 0 bases and J by 1 base, with 9 bases between them. Per germline, CDR1 LNHNV and CDR2 YYDKDF (reference sequence). This CDR3 comprises 15 residues. CDR3 bases: TGTGCCACCAGCAGAGAAGGCTCGGGGAACACTGAAGCTTTCTTT. Its translation: CATSREGSGNTEAFF. Using reference TRBV15 and TRBJ1-1 for the parts outside the CDR3, the full variable domain is DAMVIQNPRYQVTQFGKPVTLSCSQTLNHNVMYWYQQKSSQAPKLLFHYYDKDFNNEADTPDNFQSRRPNTSFCFLDIRSPGLGDTAMYLCATSREGSGNTEAFFGQGTRLTVV.

This clone appeared a single time. J is TRBJ1-1 and V is TRBV7-9; no firm D call. V was pared by 3 bases and J by 2 bases, with 10 bases between. The CDR3 covers 14 residues. Germline CDR1 and CDR2: SEHNR and FQNEAQ (reference sequence). CDR3 amino acids: CASSFSGGNTEAFF. CDR3 nucleotide sequence: TGTGCCAGCAGCTTCTCTGGCGGAAACACTGAAGCTTTCTTT. The full variable domain, in which reference TRBV7-9 and TRBJ1-1 provide the parts outside the CDR3, is DTGVSQNPRHKITKRGQNVTFRCDPISEHNRLYWYRQTLGQGPEFLTYFQNEAQLEKSRLLSDRFSAERPKGSFSTLEIQRTEQGDSAMYLCASSFSGGNTEAFFGQGTRLTVV.

This clone showed up just once. The V call is TRBV4-3, the J call TRBJ2-2, with unresolved D. CDR3 length equals 14 residues. CDR1 and CDR2 (germline): LGHNA, YSLEER. V was pared by 4 bases and J by 0 bases, with 6 bases between. Here the CDR3 reads CASSPAANTGELFF. CDR3 in DNA: TGCGCCAGCAGCCCCGCGGCGAACACCGGGGAGCTGTTTTTT.

This clone was recorded once. The V gene is TRBV28, the J gene TRBJ1-3; D perhaps matches TRBD1 (5 bases). The CDR3 consists of 14 residues. Trimming removed 6 bases from V and 0 bases from J, with 9 bases in between. Looked up from germline, CDR1 is MDHEN and CDR2 is SYDVKM. CDR3 residues: CASRRRVSGNTIYF. The CDR3 coding sequence is TGTGCCAGCAGACGCAGGGTCTCTGGAAACACCATATATTTT.

The CDR3 DNA reads as TGTGCCAGCAGTTCGGACAGGGGTTCAAATGAGCAGTTCTTC. The encoded protein is CASSSDRGSNEQFF. The V gene is TRBV28, the J gene TRBJ2-1; 9 positions agree with TRBD1. Germline loops: CDR1 MDHEN, CDR2 SYDVKM. Germline trimming cut 4 bases from V and 7 bases from J; bases unmatched to any gene: 5. The CDR3 covers 14 residues.

Here the CDR3 reads CASSGTGAGGYEQYF. CDR3 bases: TGTGCCAGCAGTGGGACAGGGGCGGGTGGCTACGAGCAGTACTTC. V is TRBV6-2 or TRBV6-3 and J is TRBJ2-7; 10 bases fit TRBD1. Trimming at V came to 5 bases and at J to 3 bases, leaving 7 bases not matched to a gene. Germline V gene sequence: CDR1 MNHEY, CDR2 SVGEGT. CDR3 size: 15 residues.